This record looks at one T cell receptor (beta chain) sequence and its context. The target antigen is unknown. A much larger clone differs by one base, so this may be a read error. This entry comes from a study of tumor and adjacent non-tumor tissue in lung cancer. Study conclusions and caveats: TCR diversity was significantly greater in tumor than normal lung tissue. Top 100 clones took a larger repertoire share in normal lung. Tumor TCR diversity, when higher, was linked to shorter survival.

RNA was extracted from bulk tissue without any cell sorting. TCRbeta libraries were built with three rounds of nested PCR, modified from ARM-PCR. TCRdb used MiXCR to reprocess the multiplex PCR reads, holding one entry per CDR3 protein. The sample contains just over 200,000 distinct CDR3 sequences, around 70% of which appear only once. This CDR3 is built from 15 residues. From germline, CDR1 is MNHEY and CDR2 SVGEGT. The V gene is TRBV6-2 or TRBV6-3, the J gene TRBJ1-6, with 7 nucleotides matching TRBD1. The origin of this receptor is a man between 60 and 75 years old with non-small cell lung cancer. Sample: lung tumor tissue. The CDR3 bases are TGTACCAGCAGTTCGAGGGGACAGTATAATTCACCCCTCCACTTT. It specifies CTSSSRGQYNSPLHF.